This T cell receptor (beta chain) was obtained from a study of blood T cell repertoires in COVID-19. Study summary: In each case, the material was cDNA or gDNA derived from T cells, B-cell-depleted T cells, or PBMCs.

The assay was immunoSEQ multiplex PCR, and TCRdb's table has in-frame clones only and misses some. Of under 250,000 clones in the sample, around 86% were seen once. Between the trimmed V and J ends, which lost 4 bases and 3 bases, there was a span of 19 bases. This CDR3 is built from 17 residues. CDR1 is SGHAT and CDR2 is FQNNGV in the germline V gene. Input material: peripheral blood. This chain links TRBV11-2 with TRBJ1-3; D not certain. The source of this sequence is a man aged 55 to 70 who had recovered from COVID-19. This CDR3 is CASSSSRSRRNGNTIYF. The CDR3 DNA follows: TGTGCCAGCAGCTCGTCGAGAAGTCGGCGGAATGGAAACACCATATATTTT. Full variable domain (outside the CDR3, taken from reference TRBV11-2 and TRBJ1-3): EAGVAQSPRYKIIEKRQSVAFWCNPISGHATLYWYQQILGQGPKLLIQFQNNGVVDDSQLPKDRFSAERLKGVDSTLKIQPAKLEDSAVYLCASSSSRSRRNGNTIYFGEGSWLTVV.